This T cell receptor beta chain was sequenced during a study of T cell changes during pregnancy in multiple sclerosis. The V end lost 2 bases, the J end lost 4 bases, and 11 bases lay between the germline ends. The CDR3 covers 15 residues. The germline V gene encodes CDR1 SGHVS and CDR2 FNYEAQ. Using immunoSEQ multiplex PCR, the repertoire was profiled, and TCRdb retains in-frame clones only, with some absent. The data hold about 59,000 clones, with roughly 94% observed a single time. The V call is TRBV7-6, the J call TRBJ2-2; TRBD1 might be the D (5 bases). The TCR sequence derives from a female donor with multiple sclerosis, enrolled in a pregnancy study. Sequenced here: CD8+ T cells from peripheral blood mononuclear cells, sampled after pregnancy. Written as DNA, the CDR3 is TGTGCCAGCAGCTTAAAGGGAAGGGGCACCGGGGAGCTGTTTTTT. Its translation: CASSLKGRGTGELFF.